Listed below are T cell receptor beta chains from one sample, sequenced in a study of blood T cell repertoires in COVID-19. Clones were sequenced by immunoSEQ multiplex PCR, and TCRdb holds only the in-frame ones, with some missing. This table holds 200,000 to 250,000 clones, around 85% found once. Specimen: peripheral blood. These receptor sequences come from a human donor in a cohort sampled during active COVID-19. CDR3s include the opening cysteine and the closing phenylalanine or tryptophan. The D gene is left open where the match is weak. Size values are once, few and many counts, or a class for expanded clones, and some rows have none.

J: TRBJ2-7
size: once
V: TRBV6-5
D: TRBD1
CDR3: CASRTGGTEQYF
DNA: TGTGCCAGCCGGACAGGGGGAACGGAGCAGTACTTC

J: TRBJ2-7
size: few
V: TRBV11-2
D: TRBD2
CDR3: CASSLGLAELYEQYF
DNA: TGTGCCAGCAGCTTAGGACTAGCGGAACTTTACGAGCAGTACTTC

J: TRBJ1-2
size: few
V: TRBV28
D: TRBD1
CDR3: CASSTSQGASLYGYTF
DNA: TGTGCCAGCAGTACCTCACAGGGGGCCTCCCTCTATGGCTACACCTTC

J: TRBJ2-7
size: .
V: TRBV28
D: TRBD1
CDR3: CASSFPGGFEQYF
DNA: TGTGCCAGCAGTTTCCCAGGGGGATTCGAGCAGTACTTC

J: TRBJ2-3
size: once
V: TRBV28
D: TRBD2
CDR3: CASSEPGLESTDTQYF
DNA: TGTGCCAGCAGCGAACCGGGACTAGAAAGCACAGATACGCAGTATTTT

J: TRBJ1-3
size: once
V: TRBV5-1
D: .
CDR3: CASSLDVLFLGGNTIYF
DNA: TGCGCCAGCAGCTTGGATGTTCTGTTCCTAGGCGGAAACACCATATATTTT

J: TRBJ1-2
size: .
V: TRBV27
D: TRBD1
CDR3: CASSLGQSFYGYTF
DNA: TGTGCCAGCAGTTTGGGACAGTCTTTTTATGGCTACACCTTC

J: TRBJ2-7
size: .
V: TRBV6-2/TRBV6-3
D: .
CDR3: CASSYSGQGIGEQYF
DNA: TGTGCCAGCAGTTACTCGGGGCAGGGAATAGGGGAGCAGTACTTC

J: TRBJ2-7
size: once
V: TRBV20-1
D: TRBD2
CDR3: CSAIRTSEQYF
DNA: TGCAGTGCCATCCGGACTAGCGAGCAGTACTTC

J: TRBJ2-7
size: .
V: TRBV5-1
D: TRBD1
CDR3: CASSLFPGQGGSYEQYF
DNA: TGCGCCAGCAGCTTGTTTCCCGGACAGGGGGGCTCCTACGAGCAGTACTTC

J: TRBJ2-7
size: .
V: TRBV27
D: .
CDR3: CASSHRLGVYEQYF
DNA: TGTGCCAGCAGTCATCGACTAGGAGTCTACGAGCAGTACTTC

J: TRBJ2-7
size: .
V: TRBV4-1
D: .
CDR3: CASSQEIRQVRHEQYF
DNA: TGCGCCAGCAGCCAAGAAATCCGACAGGTCCGACACGAGCAGTACTTC

J: TRBJ1-2
size: .
V: TRBV28
D: .
CDR3: CASSSPGNYGYTF
DNA: TGTGCCAGCAGTTCCCCAGGGAACTATGGCTACACCTTC

J: TRBJ1-1
size: .
V: TRBV9
D: .
CDR3: CASSVSPDSPGFF
DNA: TGTGCCAGCAGCGTATCCCCGGACAGCCCGGGGTTCTTT

J: TRBJ2-1
size: .
V: TRBV7-2
D: .
CDR3: CASSSVDSYNEQFF
DNA: TGTGCCAGCAGCTCGGTAGACAGCTACAATGAGCAGTTCTTC

J: TRBJ2-3
size: .
V: TRBV14
D: TRBD2
CDR3: CASSPLGLGLASHTQYF
DNA: TGTGCCAGCAGCCCTCTCGGGCTGGGACTAGCGTCTCATACGCAGTATTTT

J: TRBJ2-7
size: few
V: TRBV27
D: TRBD2
CDR3: CASSWGLAYEQYF
DNA: TGTGCCAGCAGTTGGGGACTAGCCTACGAGCAGTACTTC

J: TRBJ1-6
size: .
V: TRBV18
D: .
CDR3: CASSPGVGSPLHF
DNA: TGTGCCAGCTCACCCGGAGTAGGTTCACCCCTCCACTTT

J: TRBJ2-2
size: few
V: TRBV5-4
D: .
CDR3: CASSLASANTGELFF
DNA: TGTGCCAGCAGCTTGGCGTCAGCGAACACCGGGGAGCTGTTTTTT

J: TRBJ2-7
size: .
V: TRBV11-2
D: .
CDR3: CASSTVGGLPYEQYF
DNA: TGTGCCAGCAGCACGGTCGGGGGACTCCCTTACGAGCAGTACTTC

J: TRBJ2-7
size: .
V: TRBV6-4
D: TRBD1
CDR3: CASSDSRGQGSYEQYF
DNA: TGTGCCAGCAGTGACTCAAGGGGACAGGGCTCCTACGAGCAGTACTTC

J: TRBJ2-6
size: .
V: TRBV4-1
D: .
CDR3: CASSQVGAGANVLTF
DNA: TGCGCCAGCAGCCAAGTAGGGGCTGGGGCCAACGTCCTGACTTTC

J: TRBJ1-1
size: once
V: TRBV7-9
D: .
CDR3: CASSSTGREAFF
DNA: TGTGCCAGCAGCTCCACGGGGAGGGAAGCTTTCTTT

J: TRBJ2-7
size: few
V: TRBV7-9
D: .
CDR3: CASSLAVWGGEQYF
DNA: TGTGCCAGCAGCTTAGCTGTCTGGGGCGGCGAGCAGTACTTC

J: TRBJ2-1
size: .
V: TRBV28
D: TRBD2
CDR3: CASSFEREGLNPRYNEQFF
DNA: TGTGCCAGCAGTTTCGAGCGGGAGGGCCTCAATCCCCGTTACAATGAGCAGTTCTTC

J: TRBJ2-5
size: .
V: TRBV24-1
D: TRBD2
CDR3: CATSASDWDYQETQYF
DNA: TGTGCCACCAGTGCTTCCGACTGGGACTATCAAGAGACCCAGTACTTC

J: TRBJ2-3
size: .
V: TRBV4-2
D: TRBD2
CDR3: CASSQDSSGTTDTQYF
DNA: TGTGCCAGCAGCCAAGATTCTAGCGGGACCACAGATACGCAGTATTTT

J: TRBJ1-2
size: .
V: TRBV5-1
D: TRBD1
CDR3: CASSPTGGSNYGYTF
DNA: TGCGCCAGCAGCCCCACAGGGGGCAGTAACTATGGCTACACCTTC

J: TRBJ1-1
size: .
V: TRBV19
D: .
CDR3: CASSISSGGNTEAFF
DNA: TGTGCCAGTAGTATTTCTAGTGGAGGGAACACTGAAGCTTTCTTT

J: TRBJ2-7
size: .
V: TRBV4-3
D: TRBD2
CDR3: CASSQELGSSGSYEQYF
DNA: TGCGCCAGCAGCCAAGAACTAGGGTCTAGCGGATCCTACGAGCAGTACTTC

J: TRBJ2-7
size: few
V: TRBV6-6
D: TRBD2
CDR3: CASTSRLAGVNEQYF
DNA: TGTGCCAGCACCTCCCGACTAGCGGGGGTCAACGAGCAGTACTTC

J: TRBJ2-7
size: .
V: TRBV24-1
D: .
CDR3: CATSEGSSYEQYF
DNA: TGTGCCACCAGTGAGGGCAGTTCCTACGAGCAGTACTTC

J: TRBJ1-2
size: .
V: TRBV6-2/TRBV6-3
D: .
CDR3: CASSQGVYGYTF
DNA: TGTGCCAGCAGTCAAGGGGTCTATGGCTACACCTTC

J: TRBJ1-2
size: .
V: TRBV9
D: .
CDR3: CASSVTGANVGYTF
DNA: TGTGCCAGCAGCGTGACAGGCGCTAACGTGGGCTACACCTTC

J: TRBJ1-2
size: .
V: TRBV7-9
D: .
CDR3: CASSLGDYGYTF
DNA: TGTGCCAGCAGTCTAGGGGACTATGGCTACACCTTC

J: TRBJ2-2
size: .
V: TRBV25-1
D: .
CDR3: CASSEYLGRGNTGELFF
DNA: TGTGCCAGCAGTGAATACCTTGGAAGGGGGAACACCGGGGAGCTGTTTTTT

J: TRBJ2-1
size: once
V: TRBV3-1/TRBV3-2
D: .
CDR3: CASSQPARGNPVAEQFF
DNA: TGTGCCAGCAGCCAGCCCGCTAGAGGGAATCCGGTCGCTGAGCAGTTCTTC

J: TRBJ2-7
size: few
V: TRBV18
D: TRBD1
CDR3: CASRPGTGDSYEQYF
DNA: TGTGCCAGCCGCCCCGGGACAGGAGACTCCTACGAGCAGTACTTC

J: TRBJ2-5
size: .
V: TRBV7-2
D: .
CDR3: CASSPWGLALQETQYF
DNA: TGTGCCAGCAGCCCATGGGGGCTAGCCCTCCAAGAGACCCAGTACTTC

J: TRBJ2-1
size: many
V: TRBV27
D: .
CDR3: CASSFRDSLDEQFF
DNA: TGTGCCAGCAGTTTCCGGGACTCGTTGGATGAGCAGTTCTTC

J: TRBJ1-5
size: .
V: TRBV7-6
D: TRBD1
CDR3: CASSPTGTGNQPQHF
DNA: TGTGCCAGCAGCCCAACCGGGACAGGGAATCAGCCCCAGCATTTT

J: TRBJ1-6
size: .
V: TRBV28
D: TRBD1
CDR3: CASSSLPDRGWGNSPLHF
DNA: TGTGCCAGCAGTTCTCTCCCGGACAGGGGTTGGGGGAATTCACCCCTCCACTTT

J: TRBJ2-1
size: .
V: TRBV7-3
D: TRBD2
CDR3: CASSLSGGRNEQFF
DNA: TGTGCCAGCAGCTTATCGGGGGGGAGAAATGAGCAGTTCTTC

J: TRBJ1-1
size: once
V: TRBV14
D: .
CDR3: CASSLPGGKDYEAFF
DNA: TGTGCCAGCAGCCTCCCGGGGGGAAAGGACTATGAAGCTTTCTTT

J: TRBJ2-5
size: .
V: TRBV7-8
D: .
CDR3: CASSSLARETQYF
DNA: TGTGCCAGCAGCTCCCTAGCCAGGGAGACCCAGTACTTC

J: TRBJ2-5
size: .
V: TRBV19
D: TRBD1
CDR3: CATARRQGTETQYF
DNA: TGTGCCACCGCCAGAAGACAGGGAACAGAGACCCAGTACTTC

J: TRBJ1-2
size: .
V: TRBV5-1
D: .
CDR3: CASSLDSTGSSGYTF
DNA: TGCGCCAGCAGCTTGGACTCTACAGGGTCTAGTGGCTACACCTTC

J: TRBJ1-2
size: .
V: TRBV30
D: TRBD1
CDR3: CAWTQGAPGYTF
DNA: TGTGCCTGGACACAGGGGGCGCCTGGCTACACCTTC

J: TRBJ1-2
size: .
V: TRBV28
D: TRBD1
CDR3: CASSGDRAYAYGYTF
DNA: TGTGCCAGCAGTGGAGACAGGGCCTATGCCTATGGCTACACCTTC

J: TRBJ1-1
size: .
V: TRBV5-8
D: .
CDR3: CASSLAGLMNTEAFF
DNA: TGTGCCAGCAGCTTGGCCGGGTTAATGAACACTGAAGCTTTCTTT

J: TRBJ2-7
size: .
V: TRBV30
D: TRBD2
CDR3: CARGTSRSYEQYF
DNA: TGTGCCCGTGGGACTAGCCGATCCTACGAGCAGTACTTC

J: TRBJ1-4
size: .
V: TRBV28
D: .
CDR3: CASSLATGTNNEKLFF
DNA: TGTGCCAGCAGTTTAGCAACCGGGACAAATAATGAAAAACTGTTTTTT

J: TRBJ1-5
size: .
V: TRBV27
D: TRBD1
CDR3: CASSRQGGNQPQHF
DNA: TGTGCCAGCAGTCGACAGGGAGGAAATCAGCCCCAGCATTTT